A selection of T cell receptor beta chains follows, all from one sample in a study of OX40 agonist ivuxolimab in advanced cancers. The data were produced by immunoSEQ multiplex PCR, yet TCRdb's version contains in-frame clones alone and is incomplete. In the table there are about 46,000 clones, over 75% of which are singletons. Sequencing used CD4+ or CD8+ T cells sorted from blood, obtained in a trial of the OX40 agonist ivuxolimab. These receptors were collected from an adult with an advanced solid tumor such as melanoma, head and neck, liver or kidney cancer. The CDR3 runs from the conserved cysteine through the conserved F or W. A D gene is named only where the DNA matches it firmly. Clone size is stated in some rows and not others, as once, few, many or a class when expanded.

CDR3 protein	CDR3 DNA	clone size	J gene	V gene	D gene
CASSKDRDWVNTEAFF	TGTGCCAGCAGCAAAGACAGGGACTGGGTGAACACTGAAGCTTTCTTT	.	TRBJ1-1	TRBV5-6	TRBD1
CAWSVFYTEAFF	TGTGCCTGGAGTGTATTTTACACTGAAGCTTTCTTT	.	TRBJ1-1	TRBV30	.
CASSWGTGDQPQHF	TGTGCCAGCAGTTGGGGGACAGGGGACCAGCCCCAGCATTTT	.	TRBJ1-5	TRBV5-6	TRBD1
CASSPRLVIYEQYF	TGTGCCAGCAGTCCCAGACTAGTGATCTACGAGCAGTACTTC	.	TRBJ2-7	TRBV28	.
CASSAFATASSYEQYF	TGTGCCAGTAGTGCTTTCGCGACAGCGAGCTCCTACGAGCAGTACTTC	.	TRBJ2-7	TRBV19	.
CATSRAQGQTQYF	TGTGCCACCAGCAGAGCTCAGGGGCAGACCCAGTACTTC	.	TRBJ2-5	TRBV15	.
CASSPGTSQYNEQFF	TGCGCCAGCAGCCCCGGGACTAGTCAGTACAATGAGCAGTTCTTC	.	TRBJ2-1	TRBV5-1	TRBD2
CSVESGGYEQYF	TGCAGCGTTGAGTCGGGGGGCTACGAGCAGTACTTC	.	TRBJ2-7	TRBV29-1	TRBD2
CASSSDRDRGYEQYF	TGTGCCAGCAGTTCCGACAGGGACCGAGGCTACGAGCAGTACTTC	once	TRBJ2-7	TRBV27	TRBD1
CASSLGGASTDTQYF	TGTGCCAGCAGCTTGGGCGGGGCTAGCACAGATACGCAGTATTTT	.	TRBJ2-3	TRBV5-4	.
CASSLGGNGANVLTF	TGCGCCAGCAGCCTCGGGGGGAACGGGGCCAACGTCCTGACTTTC	.	TRBJ2-6	TRBV5-1	TRBD2
CASTQGAPYEQYF	TGTGCCAGCACCCAGGGGGCACCCTACGAGCAGTACTTC	.	TRBJ2-7	TRBV7-8	TRBD1
CASSPGTGHINEQFF	TGTGCCAGCAGCCCCGGGACAGGTCACATCAATGAGCAGTTCTTC	medium-sized	TRBJ2-1	TRBV7-8	TRBD1
CASSLAAGAFTDTQYF	TGCGCCAGCAGCTTGGCGGCAGGGGCCTTCACAGATACGCAGTATTTT	.	TRBJ2-3	TRBV5-1	.
CASSIPGSGYEQYF	TGTGCCAGTAGTATTCCGGGATCCGGGTACGAGCAGTACTTC	.	TRBJ2-7	TRBV19	.
CASSLGQGWTDTQYF	TGTGCCAGCAGCCTAGGACAGGGTTGGACAGATACGCAGTATTTT	.	TRBJ2-3	TRBV7-9	TRBD1